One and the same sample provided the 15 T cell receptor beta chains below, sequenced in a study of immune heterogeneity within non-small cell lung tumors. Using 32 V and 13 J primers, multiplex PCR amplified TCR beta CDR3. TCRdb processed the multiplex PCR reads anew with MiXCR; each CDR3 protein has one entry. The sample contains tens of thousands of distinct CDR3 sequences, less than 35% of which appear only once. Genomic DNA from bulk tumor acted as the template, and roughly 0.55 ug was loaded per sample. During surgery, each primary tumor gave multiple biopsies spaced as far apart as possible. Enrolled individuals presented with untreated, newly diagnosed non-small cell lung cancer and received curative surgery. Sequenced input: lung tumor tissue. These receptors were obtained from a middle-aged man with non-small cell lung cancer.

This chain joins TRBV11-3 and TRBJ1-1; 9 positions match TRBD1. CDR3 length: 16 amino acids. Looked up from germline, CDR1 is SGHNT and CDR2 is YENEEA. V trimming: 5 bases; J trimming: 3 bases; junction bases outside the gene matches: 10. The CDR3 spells CASSPGQGRGDTEAFF. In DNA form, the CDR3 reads TGTGCCAGCAGCCCCGGACAGGGGCGCGGGGACACTGAAGCTTTCTTT.

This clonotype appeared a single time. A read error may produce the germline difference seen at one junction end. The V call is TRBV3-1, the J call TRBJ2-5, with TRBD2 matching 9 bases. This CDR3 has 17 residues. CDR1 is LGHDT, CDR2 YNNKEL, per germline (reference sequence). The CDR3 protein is CAISQDRAGGPDKTQYF. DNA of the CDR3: TGTGCCATCAGCCAAGATCGGGCGGGAGGGCCCGACAAGACCCAGTACTTC.

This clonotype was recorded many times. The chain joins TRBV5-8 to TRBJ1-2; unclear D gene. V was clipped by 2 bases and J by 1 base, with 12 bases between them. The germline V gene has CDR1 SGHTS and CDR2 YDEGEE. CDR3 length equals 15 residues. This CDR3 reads CASSFWAEDNYGYTF. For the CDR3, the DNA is TGTGCCAGCAGCTTTTGGGCGGAGGATAACTATGGCTACACCTTC. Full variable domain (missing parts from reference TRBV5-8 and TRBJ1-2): EAGVTQSPTHLIKTRGQQATLRCSPISGHTSVYWYQQALGLGLQFLLWYDEGEERNRGNFPPRFSGRQFPNYSSELNVNALELEDSALYLCASSFWAEDNYGYTFGSGTRLTVV.

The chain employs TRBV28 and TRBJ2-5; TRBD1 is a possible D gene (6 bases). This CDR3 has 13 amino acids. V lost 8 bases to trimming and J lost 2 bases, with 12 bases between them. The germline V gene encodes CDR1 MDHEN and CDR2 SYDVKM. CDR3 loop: CASRTVTQETQYF. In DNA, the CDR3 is TGTGCCAGCCGGACAGTGACACAAGAGACCCAGTACTTC.

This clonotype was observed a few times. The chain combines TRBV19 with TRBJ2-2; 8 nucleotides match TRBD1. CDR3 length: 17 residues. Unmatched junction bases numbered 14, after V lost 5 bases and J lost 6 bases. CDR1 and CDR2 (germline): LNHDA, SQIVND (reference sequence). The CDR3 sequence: CASSSIRDRGSAGELFF. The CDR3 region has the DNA TGTGCCAGTAGTTCGATCCGTGACAGGGGAAGTGCCGGGGAGCTGTTTTTT.

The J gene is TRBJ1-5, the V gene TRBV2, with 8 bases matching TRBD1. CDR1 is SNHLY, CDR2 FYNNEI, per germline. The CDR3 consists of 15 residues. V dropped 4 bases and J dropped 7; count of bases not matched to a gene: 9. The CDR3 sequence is CASSVQGGGFQPQHF. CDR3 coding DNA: TGTGCCAGCAGTGTACAGGGGGGGGGGTTCCAGCCCCAGCATTTT.

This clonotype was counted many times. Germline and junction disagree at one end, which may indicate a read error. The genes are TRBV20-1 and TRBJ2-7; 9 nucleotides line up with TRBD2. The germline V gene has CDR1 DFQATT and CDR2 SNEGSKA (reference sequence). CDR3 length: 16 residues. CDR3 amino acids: CSAGDQTSGDSYEQYF. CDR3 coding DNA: TGCAGTGCTGGAGATCAGACTAGCGGAGATTCCTACGAGCAGTACTTC.

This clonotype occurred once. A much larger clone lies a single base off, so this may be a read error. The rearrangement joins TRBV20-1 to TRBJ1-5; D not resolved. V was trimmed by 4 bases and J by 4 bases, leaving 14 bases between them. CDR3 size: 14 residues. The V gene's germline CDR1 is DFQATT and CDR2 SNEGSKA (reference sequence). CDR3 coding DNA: TGCAGTGCTAAGAGGGTGGAGCAAAATCAGCCCCAGCATTTT. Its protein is CSAKRVEQNQPQHF.

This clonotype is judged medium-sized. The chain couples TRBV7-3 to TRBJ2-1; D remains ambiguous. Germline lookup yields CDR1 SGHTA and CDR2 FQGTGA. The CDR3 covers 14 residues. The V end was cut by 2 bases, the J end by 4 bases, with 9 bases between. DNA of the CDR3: TGTGCCAGCAGCTTAGGTCCAGCGTACAATGAGCAGTTCTTC. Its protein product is CASSLGPAYNEQFF.

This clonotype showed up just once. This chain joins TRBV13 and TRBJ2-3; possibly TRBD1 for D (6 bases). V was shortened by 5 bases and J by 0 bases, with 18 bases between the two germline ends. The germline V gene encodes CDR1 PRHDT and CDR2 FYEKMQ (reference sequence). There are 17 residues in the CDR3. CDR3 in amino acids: CASSQDSFLVSTDTQYF. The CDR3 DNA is TGTGCCAGCAGCCAGGACAGTTTCCTGGTTAGCACAGATACGCAGTATTTT.

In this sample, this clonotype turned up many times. CDR3 residues: CASSPIRRTGSSDTQYF. The CDR3 DNA reads as TGTGCCAGCAGCCCCATACGTAGGACAGGGTCTTCAGATACGCAGTATTTT. The chain uses TRBV6-2 or TRBV6-3 and TRBJ2-3, with TRBD1 identical over 8 bases. Trimming cost V 6 bases and J 4 bases; bases outside gene matches: 15. This CDR3 has 17 residues. From germline, CDR1 is MNHEY and CDR2 SVGEGT.

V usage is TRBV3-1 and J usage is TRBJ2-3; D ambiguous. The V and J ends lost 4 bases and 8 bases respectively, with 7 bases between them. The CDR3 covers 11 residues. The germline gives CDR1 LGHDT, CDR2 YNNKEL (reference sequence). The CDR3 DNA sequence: TGTGCCAGCAGCCCCGGATCTACGCAGTATTTT. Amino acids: CASSPGSTQYF.

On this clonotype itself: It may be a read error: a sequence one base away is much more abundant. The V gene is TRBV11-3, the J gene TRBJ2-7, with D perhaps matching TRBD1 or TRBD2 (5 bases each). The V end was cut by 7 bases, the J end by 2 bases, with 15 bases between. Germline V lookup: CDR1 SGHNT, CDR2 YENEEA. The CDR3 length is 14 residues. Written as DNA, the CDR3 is TGTGCCAGCATCTCGTTCGGGGCCCCCTACGAGCAGTACTTC. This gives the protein CASISFGAPYEQYF. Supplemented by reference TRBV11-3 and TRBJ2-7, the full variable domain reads EAGVVQSPRYKIIEKKQPVAFWCNPISGHNTLYWYLQNLGQGPELLIRYENEEAVDDSQLPKDRFSAERLKGVDSTLKIQPAELGDSAVYLCASISFGAPYEQYFGPGTRLTVT.

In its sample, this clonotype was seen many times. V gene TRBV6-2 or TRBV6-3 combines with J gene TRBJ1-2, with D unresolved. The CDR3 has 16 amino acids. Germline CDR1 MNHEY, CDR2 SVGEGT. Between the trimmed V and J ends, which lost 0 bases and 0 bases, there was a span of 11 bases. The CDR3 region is CASSYSLLEPNYGYTF. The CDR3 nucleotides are TGTGCCAGCAGTTACTCGCTTCTGGAACCTAACTATGGCTACACCTTC.

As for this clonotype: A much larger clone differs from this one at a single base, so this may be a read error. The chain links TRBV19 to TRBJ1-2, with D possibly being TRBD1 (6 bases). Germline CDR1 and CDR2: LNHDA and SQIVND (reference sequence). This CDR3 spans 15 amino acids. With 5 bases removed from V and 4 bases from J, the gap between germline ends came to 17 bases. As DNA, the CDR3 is TGTGCCAGTAGTGACCGACAGGTGGTGGTCTATGGCTACACCTTC. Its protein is CASSDRQVVVYGYTF.